Included here is one TCR beta chain sequence, with context. Its specificity is unknown. Between the trimmed V and J ends, which lost 6 bases and 4 bases, there was a span of 16 bases. The CDR3 consists of 15 residues. This entry comes from a study of CD8+CD57+ T cells in acquired aplastic anemia. General study findings and limits: Patient and control CD8+ Simpson's diversity was not significantly different.

Genomic DNA acted as the template from which TCR beta VDJ combination and CDR3 sequence profiling were carried out. In TCRdb, the reads were re-called with MiXCR into one record per CDR3 protein. The sample comprises around 430,000 distinct CDR3 sequences, around 32% of which are singletons, and 0.82% rests with the top ten. The authors sequenced patients whose flow cytometry had shown CD8+CD57+ cell expansion. The chain links TRBV12-3 or TRBV12-4 to TRBJ2-1, with a possible D match to TRBD1 (6 bases). The sequence derives from a human donor with aplastic anemia. Sequencing used sorted CD4+, CD8+, or CD8+CD57+ T cells (not recorded which) from PBMCs. The CDR3 region has the DNA TGTGCCAGCAGCGGAACAGGGATCGTGTACAATGAGCAGTTCTTC. Residues: CASSGTGIVYNEQFF.